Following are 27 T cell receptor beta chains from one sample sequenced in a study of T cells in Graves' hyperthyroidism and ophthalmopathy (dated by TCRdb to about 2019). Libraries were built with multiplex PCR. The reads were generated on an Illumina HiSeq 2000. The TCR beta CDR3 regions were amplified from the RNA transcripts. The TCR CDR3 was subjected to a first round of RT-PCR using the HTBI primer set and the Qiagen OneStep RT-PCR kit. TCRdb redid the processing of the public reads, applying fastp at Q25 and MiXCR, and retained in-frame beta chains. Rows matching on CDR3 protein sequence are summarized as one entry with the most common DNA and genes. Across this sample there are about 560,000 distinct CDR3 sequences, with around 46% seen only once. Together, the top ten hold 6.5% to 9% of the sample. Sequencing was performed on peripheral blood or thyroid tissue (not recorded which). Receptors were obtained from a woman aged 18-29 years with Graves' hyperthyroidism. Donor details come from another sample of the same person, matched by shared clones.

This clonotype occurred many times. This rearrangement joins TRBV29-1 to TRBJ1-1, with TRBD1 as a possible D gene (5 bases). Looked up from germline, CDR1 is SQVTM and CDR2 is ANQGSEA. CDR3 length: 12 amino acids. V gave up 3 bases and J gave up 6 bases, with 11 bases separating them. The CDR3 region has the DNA TGCAGCGTTGATCAGGGTTGGGCTGAAGCTTTCTTT. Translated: CSVDQGWAEAFF.

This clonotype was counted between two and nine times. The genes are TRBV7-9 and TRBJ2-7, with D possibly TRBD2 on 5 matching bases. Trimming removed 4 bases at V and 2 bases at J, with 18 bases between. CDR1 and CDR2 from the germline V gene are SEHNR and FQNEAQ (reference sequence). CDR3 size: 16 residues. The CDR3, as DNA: TGTGCCAGCAGCTCAAGGACCGGACTCGTCGCCTACGAGCAGTACTTC. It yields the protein CASSSRTGLVAYEQYF.

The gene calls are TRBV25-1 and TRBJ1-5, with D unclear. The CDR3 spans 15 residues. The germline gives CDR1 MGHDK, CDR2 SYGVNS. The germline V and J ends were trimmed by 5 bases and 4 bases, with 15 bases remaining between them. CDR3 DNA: TGTGCCAGCAGTTTTTGGCAGTCAAGTAATCAGCCCCAGCATTTT. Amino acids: CASSFWQSSNQPQHF.

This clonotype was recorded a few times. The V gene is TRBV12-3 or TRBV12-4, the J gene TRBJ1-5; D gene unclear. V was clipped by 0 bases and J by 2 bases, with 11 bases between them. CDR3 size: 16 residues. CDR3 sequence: CASSLAPGFGNQPQHF. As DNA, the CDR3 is TGTGCCAGCAGTTTAGCGCCGGGATTTGGCAATCAGCCCCAGCATTTT.

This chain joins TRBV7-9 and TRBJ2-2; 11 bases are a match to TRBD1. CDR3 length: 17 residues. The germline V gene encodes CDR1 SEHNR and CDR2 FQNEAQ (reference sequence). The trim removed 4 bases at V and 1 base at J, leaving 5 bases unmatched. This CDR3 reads CASSSSGTGGNTGELFF. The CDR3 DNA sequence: TGTGCCAGCAGCTCCTCCGGGACAGGGGGGAACACCGGGGAGCTGTTTTTT.

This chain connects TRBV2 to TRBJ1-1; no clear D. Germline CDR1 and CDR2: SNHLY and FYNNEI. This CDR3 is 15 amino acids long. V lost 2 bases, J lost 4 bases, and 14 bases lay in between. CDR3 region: CASSEIGHKATEAFF. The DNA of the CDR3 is TGTGCCAGCAGTGAAATCGGCCATAAGGCCACTGAAGCTTTCTTT.

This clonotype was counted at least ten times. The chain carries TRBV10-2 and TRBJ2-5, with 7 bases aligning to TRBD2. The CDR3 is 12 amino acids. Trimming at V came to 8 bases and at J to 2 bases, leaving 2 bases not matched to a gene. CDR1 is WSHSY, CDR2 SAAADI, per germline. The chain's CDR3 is CASGAGQETQYF. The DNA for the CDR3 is TGCGCCAGCGGAGCGGGACAAGAGACCCAGTACTTC.

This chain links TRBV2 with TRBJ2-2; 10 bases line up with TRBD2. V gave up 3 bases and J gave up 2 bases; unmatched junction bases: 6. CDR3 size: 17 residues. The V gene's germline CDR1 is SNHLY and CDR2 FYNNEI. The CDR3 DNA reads TGTGCCAGCAGTGACGAGCGGGAGGGCCGTAACACCGGGGAGCTGTTTTTT. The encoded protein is CASSDEREGRNTGELFF.

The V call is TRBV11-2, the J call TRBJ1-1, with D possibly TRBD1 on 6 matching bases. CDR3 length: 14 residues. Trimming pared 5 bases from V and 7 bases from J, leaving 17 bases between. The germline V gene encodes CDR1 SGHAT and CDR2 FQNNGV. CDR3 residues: CASSVGPRGHEAFF. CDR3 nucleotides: TGTGCCAGCAGCGTTGGACCCAGGGGCCATGAAGCTTTCTTT.

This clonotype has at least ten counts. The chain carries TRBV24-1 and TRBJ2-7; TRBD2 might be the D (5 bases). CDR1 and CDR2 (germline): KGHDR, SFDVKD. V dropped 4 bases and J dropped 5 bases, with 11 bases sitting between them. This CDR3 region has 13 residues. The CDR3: CATSESLGHEQYF. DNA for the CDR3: TGTGCCACCAGTGAGTCACTAGGTCACGAGCAGTACTTC.

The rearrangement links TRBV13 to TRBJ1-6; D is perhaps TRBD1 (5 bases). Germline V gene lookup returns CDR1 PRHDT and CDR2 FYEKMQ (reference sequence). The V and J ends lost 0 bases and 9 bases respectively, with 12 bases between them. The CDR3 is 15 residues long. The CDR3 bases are TGTGCCAGCAGCTTAGGCGACCGGGGGAGTTCACCCCTCCACTTT. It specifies CASSLGDRGSSPLHF.

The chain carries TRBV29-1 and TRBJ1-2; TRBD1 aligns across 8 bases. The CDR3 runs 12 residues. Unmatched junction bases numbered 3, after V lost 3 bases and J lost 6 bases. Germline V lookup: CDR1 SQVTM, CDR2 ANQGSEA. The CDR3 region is CSVEDRVDGYTF. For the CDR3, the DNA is TGCAGCGTTGAGGACAGGGTAGATGGCTACACCTTC.

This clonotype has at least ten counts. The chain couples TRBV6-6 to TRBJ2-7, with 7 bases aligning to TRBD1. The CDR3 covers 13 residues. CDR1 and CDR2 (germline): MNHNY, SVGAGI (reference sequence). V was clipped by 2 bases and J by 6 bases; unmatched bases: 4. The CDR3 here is CASSYLTGFEQYF. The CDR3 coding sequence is TGTGCCAGCAGTTACCTGACAGGGTTCGAGCAGTACTTC.

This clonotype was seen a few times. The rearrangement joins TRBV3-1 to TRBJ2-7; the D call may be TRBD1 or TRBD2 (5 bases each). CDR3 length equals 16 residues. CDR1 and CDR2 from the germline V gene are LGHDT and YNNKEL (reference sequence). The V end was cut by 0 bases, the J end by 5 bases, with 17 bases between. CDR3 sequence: CASSQEIGAGPDEQYF. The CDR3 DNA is TGTGCCAGCAGCCAAGAGATCGGGGCAGGTCCGGACGAGCAGTACTTC.

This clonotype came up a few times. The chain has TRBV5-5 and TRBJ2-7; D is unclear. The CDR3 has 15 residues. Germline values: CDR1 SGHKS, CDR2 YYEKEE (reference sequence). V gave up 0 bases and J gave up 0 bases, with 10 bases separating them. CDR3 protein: CASSLEPGHSYEQYF. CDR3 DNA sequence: TGTGCCAGCAGCTTGGAGCCGGGCCACTCCTACGAGCAGTACTTC.

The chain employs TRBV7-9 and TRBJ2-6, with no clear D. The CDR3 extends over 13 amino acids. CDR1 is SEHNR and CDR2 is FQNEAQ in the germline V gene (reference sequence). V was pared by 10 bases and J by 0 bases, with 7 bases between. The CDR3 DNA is TGTGCCACTACAGCCTCTGGGGCCAACGTCCTGACTTTC. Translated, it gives CATTASGANVLTF.

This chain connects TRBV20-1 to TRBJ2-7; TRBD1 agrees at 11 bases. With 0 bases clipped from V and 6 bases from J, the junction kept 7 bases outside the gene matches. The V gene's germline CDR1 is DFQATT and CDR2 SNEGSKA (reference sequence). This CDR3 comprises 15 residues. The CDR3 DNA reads TGCAGTGCTAGAGATTTCGGGACAGGGGGTCCCGAGCAGTACTTC. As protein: CSARDFGTGGPEQYF.

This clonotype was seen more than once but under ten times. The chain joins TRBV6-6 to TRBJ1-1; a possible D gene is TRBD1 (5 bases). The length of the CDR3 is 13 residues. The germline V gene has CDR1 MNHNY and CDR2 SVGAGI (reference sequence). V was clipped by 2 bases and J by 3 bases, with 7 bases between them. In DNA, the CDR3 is TGTGCCAGCAGTTACAAGGGGTACACTGAAGCTTTCTTT. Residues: CASSYKGYTEAFF.

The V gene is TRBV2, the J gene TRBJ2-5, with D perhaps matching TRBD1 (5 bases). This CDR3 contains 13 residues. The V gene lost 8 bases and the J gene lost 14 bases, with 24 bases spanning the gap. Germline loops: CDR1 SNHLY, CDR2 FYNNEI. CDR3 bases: TGTGCCAGCCAGGGTACCCGTGATGAACTGGGTTACTTC. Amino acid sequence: CASQGTRDELGYF.

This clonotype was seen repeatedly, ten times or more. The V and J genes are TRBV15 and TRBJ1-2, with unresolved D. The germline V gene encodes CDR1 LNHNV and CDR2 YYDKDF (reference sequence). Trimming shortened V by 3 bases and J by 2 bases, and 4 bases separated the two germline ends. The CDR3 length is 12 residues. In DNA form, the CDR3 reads TGTGCCACCAGCAGCCCCAACTATGGCTACACCTTC. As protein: CATSSPNYGYTF.

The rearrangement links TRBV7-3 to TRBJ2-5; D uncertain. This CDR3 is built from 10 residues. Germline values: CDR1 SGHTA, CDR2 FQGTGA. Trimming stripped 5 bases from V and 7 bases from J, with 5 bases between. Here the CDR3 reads CASSRGTQYF. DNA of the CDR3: TGTGCCAGCAGCCGAGGGACCCAGTACTTC.

The CDR3 DNA reads TGTGCCAGCAGTGGGAACAGGGGTGATGAAGCTTTCTTT. As protein: CASSGNRGDEAFF. The chain uses TRBV2 and TRBJ1-1, with TRBD1 matching over 7 bases. CDR1 SNHLY and CDR2 FYNNEI come from the germline V gene. With 4 bases clipped from V and 7 bases from J, the junction kept 6 bases outside the gene matches. The CDR3 has 13 residues. The full variable domain, rest sourced from reference TRBV2 and TRBJ1-1, is EPEVTQTPSHQVTQMGQEVILRCVPISNHLYFYWYRQILGQKVEFLVSFYNNEISEKSEIFDDQFSVERPDGSNFTLKIRSTKLEDSAMYFCASSGNRGDEAFFGQGTRLTVV.

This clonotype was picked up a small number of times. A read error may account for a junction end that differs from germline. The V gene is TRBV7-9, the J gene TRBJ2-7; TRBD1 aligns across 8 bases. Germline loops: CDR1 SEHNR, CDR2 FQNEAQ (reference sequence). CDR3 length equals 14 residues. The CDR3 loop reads CASSLDRVRREQYF. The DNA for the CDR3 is TGCGCCAGCAGTCTGGACAGGGTTCGCCGCGAGCAGTACTTC.

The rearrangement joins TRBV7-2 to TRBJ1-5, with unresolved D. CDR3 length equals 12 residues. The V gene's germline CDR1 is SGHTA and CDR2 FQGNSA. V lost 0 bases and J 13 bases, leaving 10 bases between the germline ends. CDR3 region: CASSLAGPGQHF. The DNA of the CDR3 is TGTGCCAGCAGCTTAGCCGGACCGGGACAGCATTTT.

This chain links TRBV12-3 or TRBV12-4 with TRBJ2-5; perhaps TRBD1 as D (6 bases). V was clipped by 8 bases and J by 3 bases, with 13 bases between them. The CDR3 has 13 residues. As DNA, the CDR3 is TGTGCCAGCCGGAAAACAGGGAAAGAGACCCAGTACTTC. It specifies CASRKTGKETQYF.

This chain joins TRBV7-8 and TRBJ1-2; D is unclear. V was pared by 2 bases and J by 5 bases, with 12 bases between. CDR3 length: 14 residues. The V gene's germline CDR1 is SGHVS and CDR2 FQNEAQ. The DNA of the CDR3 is TGTGCCAGCAGCTTACCAGGCAAACCTTATGGCTACACCTTC. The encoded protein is CASSLPGKPYGYTF.

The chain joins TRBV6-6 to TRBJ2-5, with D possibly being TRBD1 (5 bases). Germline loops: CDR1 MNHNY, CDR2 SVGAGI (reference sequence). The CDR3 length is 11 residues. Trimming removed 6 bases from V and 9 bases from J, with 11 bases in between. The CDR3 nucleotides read TGTGCCAGCAGAGCTCAGACAGCCCAGTACTTC. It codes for CASRAQTAQYF.